The clone carrying this TCR beta chain has a handful of counts. CDR1 SGHAT and CDR2 FQNNGV come from the germline V gene. V shed 2 bases and J shed 0 bases, with 8 bases lying between them. The CDR3 runs to 15 residues. Each CDR3 protein is one row after TCRdb ran MiXCR on the RT-PCR reads. This table holds more than 550,000 distinct CDR3 sequences, 12% to 15% found once. The genes are TRBV11-2 and TRBJ2-1; D gene unclear. Sequencing was performed on memory CD4+ T cells from blood. The source is a female donor in good health, serving as a healthy control. The CDR3 region has the DNA TGTGCCAGCAGCTTAAGAGTTAACTCCTACAATGAGCAGTTCTTC. It codes for CASSLRVNSYNEQFF.